Described below is a single T cell receptor beta chain sequence and its context. Its target is unknown. The method was immunoSEQ multiplex PCR; TCRdb's version includes in-frame clones alone and lacks a portion of them. The table includes 12,000 to 15,000 clones, approximately 89% detected once. These data are taken from a study of T cells in localized non-small cell lung cancer. Study results and caveats: Sequencing involved a lone tumor region, leaving heterogeneity possible. Elevated circulating T cell density in blood was associated with longer overall survival.

This CDR3 has 17 residues. Germline trimming cut 1 base from V and 5 bases from J; bases unmatched to any gene: 8. CDR1 is LNHDA, CDR2 SQIVND, per germline (reference sequence). The receptor's source is a man between 35 and 75 years old with stage III lung adenocarcinoma. The genes are TRBV19 and TRBJ2-5; 12 bases are shared with TRBD2. This specimen was peripheral blood mononuclear cells, taken before any cancer treatment. The CDR3 loop reads CASSIGLAGGPGETQYF. CDR3 nucleotide sequence: TGTGCCAGTAGTATAGGCCTAGCGGGAGGGCCAGGGGAGACCCAGTACTTC.